This T cell receptor beta chain originates from a study of shared clonotypes between healthy human individuals. At the deep level, the assay was run. Libraries were prepared by immunoSEQ multiplex PCR; TCRdb keeps only in-frame clonotypes and omits some of them. The table shows fewer than 700,000 clones, with roughly four fifths occurring only once. This CDR3 spans 12 amino acids. The V end was cut by 4 bases, the J end by 1 base, with 4 bases between. Germline-derived CDR1 and CDR2 are MDHEN and SYDVKM. The clonotype originates from a woman aged 40 to 50 in good health. Some clones in this sample may be carry-over from other donors' samples. The gene calls are TRBV28 and TRBJ1-1; D is unclear. Input material: PBMCs. CDR3 residues: CASSYENTEAFF. The CDR3, as DNA: TGTGCCAGCAGTTACGAGAACACTGAAGCTTTCTTT.